This entry describes one T cell receptor beta chain. The antigen is unknown. This record belongs to a study of T cell responses to AZD1222 COVID-19 vaccine. Study-level findings and limits: The CD4 TCRs associated with vaccination extended across spike and predominated at 160-218 and 743-854. The study found Spike-specific TCR breadth and depth rose after two AZD1222 doses. Clonal diversity may have been underestimated, and the donors were mostly white British, with more females than males.

The data were produced by immunoSEQ multiplex PCR, yet TCRdb's version contains in-frame clones alone and is incomplete. The sample includes 180,000 or so clones, 85% to 95% of them seen just once. The sequencing used peripheral blood, collected on day 0 of AZD1222 vaccination. The TCR originated in an adult in good health.

The chain's CDR3 is CASSLQGNNSPLHF. In nucleotides, the CDR3 is TGTGCCAGCAGCTTACAGGGCAATAATTCACCCCTCCACTTT. The rearrangement joins TRBV5-5 to TRBJ1-6, with D possibly being TRBD1 (6 bases). The ends were cut back, 2 bases at V and 5 bases at J, with 8 bases in the middle. Germline CDR1 and CDR2: SGHKS and YYEKEE (reference sequence). This CDR3 has 14 amino acids.